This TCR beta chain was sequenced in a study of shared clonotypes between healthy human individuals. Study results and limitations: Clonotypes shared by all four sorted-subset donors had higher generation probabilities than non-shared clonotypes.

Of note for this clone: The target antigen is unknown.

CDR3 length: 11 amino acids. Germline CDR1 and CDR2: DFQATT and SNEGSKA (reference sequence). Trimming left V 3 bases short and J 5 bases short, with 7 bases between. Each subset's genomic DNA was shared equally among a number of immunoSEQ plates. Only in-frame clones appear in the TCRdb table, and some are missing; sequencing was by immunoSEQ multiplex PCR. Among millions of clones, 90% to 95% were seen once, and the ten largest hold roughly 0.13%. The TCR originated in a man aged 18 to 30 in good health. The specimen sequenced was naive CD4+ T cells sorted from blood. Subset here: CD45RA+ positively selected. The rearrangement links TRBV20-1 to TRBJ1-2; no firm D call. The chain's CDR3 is CSASGPYGYTF. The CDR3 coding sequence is TGCAGTGCTAGCGGTCCTTATGGCTACACCTTC.